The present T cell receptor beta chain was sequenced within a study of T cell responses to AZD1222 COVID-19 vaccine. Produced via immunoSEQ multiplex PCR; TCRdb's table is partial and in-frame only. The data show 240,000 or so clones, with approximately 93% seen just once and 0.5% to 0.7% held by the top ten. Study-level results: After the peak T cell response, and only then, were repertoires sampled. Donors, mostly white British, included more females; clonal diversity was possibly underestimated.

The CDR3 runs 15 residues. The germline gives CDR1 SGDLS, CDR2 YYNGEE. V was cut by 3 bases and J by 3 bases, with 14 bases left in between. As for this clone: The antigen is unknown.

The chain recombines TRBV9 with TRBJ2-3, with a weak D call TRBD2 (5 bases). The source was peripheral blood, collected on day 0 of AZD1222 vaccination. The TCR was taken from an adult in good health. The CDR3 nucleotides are TGTGCCAGCAGCGCCCGCAGCGGATCGACAGATACGCAGTATTTT. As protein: CASSARSGSTDTQYF.